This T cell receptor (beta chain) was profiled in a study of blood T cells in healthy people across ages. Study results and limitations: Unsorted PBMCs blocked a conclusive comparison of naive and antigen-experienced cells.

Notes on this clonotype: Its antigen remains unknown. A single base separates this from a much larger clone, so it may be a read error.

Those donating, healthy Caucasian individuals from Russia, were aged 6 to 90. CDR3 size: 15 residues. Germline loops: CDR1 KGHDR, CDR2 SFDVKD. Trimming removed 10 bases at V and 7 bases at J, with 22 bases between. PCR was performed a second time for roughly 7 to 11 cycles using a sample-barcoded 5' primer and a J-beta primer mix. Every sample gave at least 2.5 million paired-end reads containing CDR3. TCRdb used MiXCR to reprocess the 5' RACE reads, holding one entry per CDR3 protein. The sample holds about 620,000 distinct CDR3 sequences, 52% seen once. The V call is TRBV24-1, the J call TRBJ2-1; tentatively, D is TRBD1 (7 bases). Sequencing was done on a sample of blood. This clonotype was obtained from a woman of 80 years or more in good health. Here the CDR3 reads CATSTSRGLLNEQFF. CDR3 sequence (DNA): TGTGCCACAAGCACTAGCAGGGGGTTGCTAAATGAGCAGTTCTTC.